Presented here are 2 T cell receptor beta chains from one specimen sequenced in a study of T cells in Graves' hyperthyroidism and ophthalmopathy. The investigators amplified TCR beta CDR3 regions from RNA transcripts. During a first-round RT-PCR of the TCR CDR3, the HTBI primer set was used. TCRdb itself ran the multiplex PCR reads through MiXCR, one entry per CDR3 protein. The sample holds a few hundred thousand distinct CDR3 sequences, 46% seen once. Sequenced input: peripheral blood or thyroid tissue (not recorded which). The receptors were gathered from a woman aged 18-30 years with Graves' hyperthyroidism.

This clonotype was seen ten or more times. V is TRBV6-1 and J is TRBJ1-1; D might be TRBD1 (6 bases). V lost 2 bases and J 5 bases, leaving 12 bases between the germline ends. CDR1 is MNHNS and CDR2 is SASEGT in the germline V gene. This CDR3 spans 14 amino acids. This chain's CDR3 is CASSEIGGRTEAFF. Written as DNA, the CDR3 is TGTGCCAGCAGTGAAATTGGGGGGCGGACTGAAGCTTTCTTT.

The V call is TRBV6-5, the J call TRBJ2-7; 9 nucleotides align to TRBD1. The germline V gene encodes CDR1 MNHEY and CDR2 SVGAGI. V lost 5 bases, J lost 2 bases, and 7 bases stayed unmatched. The CDR3 is 15 residues long. The CDR3 protein is CASSAGQGNPYEQYF. The CDR3 DNA sequence: TGTGCCAGCAGTGCGGGACAGGGTAATCCCTACGAGCAGTACTTC.